This T cell receptor (beta chain) appears in the sequencing data of a study of CD8 T cells in Susac syndrome. Overall study results and limits: Individuals included in the TCR sequencing and HLA analysis were acknowledged by the study to be relatively few in number.

With regard to this clonotype: Its target is not known.

TCR beta sequencing covered blood CD8+ and CD4+ T cells. RNA amounts of about 0.5 to 1 ug underwent reverse transcription with random hexamers. Amplification of TCR beta CDR3 was carried out by immunoSEQ multiplex PCR, which covered 54 Vbeta and 13 Jbeta segments. TCRdb re-called the immunoSEQ multiplex PCR reads through MiXCR, storing one row per CDR3 protein. The table lists about 130,000 distinct CDR3 sequences, approximately 79% of them singletons. The CDR3 has 14 amino acids. The V gene lost 0 bases and the J gene lost 4 bases, with 7 bases spanning the gap. Looked up from germline, CDR1 is MNHEY and CDR2 is SMNVEV (reference sequence).

The genes are TRBV27 and TRBJ1-3; D uncertain. The sample taken for sequencing was CD8+ T cells from PBMCs. This receptor was obtained from a human donor with multiple sclerosis. CDR3 nucleotide sequence: TGTGCCAGCAGTTTATCGTCAGTGGGAAACACCATATATTTT. Its translation is CASSLSSVGNTIYF.